This T cell receptor beta chain was captured in a study of shared clonotypes between healthy human individuals. Per the original methods: ImmunoSEQ output lacked quality scores and full-length reads, limiting matched filtering. Produced via immunoSEQ multiplex PCR; TCRdb's table is partial and in-frame only. The V and J calls and clone size were taken over from that table, and D and trimming were inferred from the DNA. The sample gives roughly 2.1 million clones, about 92% of which show up once; 1.5% to 2% is in the top ten. CD45RO negativity and positive selection for CCR7 defined naive CD8 cells, a population that excluded terminally differentiated effector memory CD45RA+ cells. CDR3 length equals 18 residues. V gave up 3 bases and J gave up 4 bases; unmatched junction bases: 15. The germline CDR1 and CDR2 sequences are SGHVS and FQNEAQ.

This chain joins TRBV7-8 and TRBJ2-7; 10 positions match TRBD2. Sample: naive CD8+ T cells from PBMCs. The TCR was taken from a man younger than 30 in good health. Some clones in this sample may be carry-over from other donors' samples. CDR3 nucleotide sequence: TGTGCCAGCAGCTTCGTTCGGCTAGCGGGAGAAGGAAGGTACGAGCAGTACTTC. It specifies CASSFVRLAGEGRYEQYF.